Below, one TCR beta chain is given with its context. No cognate antigen has been identified for it. No much larger clone is present one base from it, and per-base qualities are unavailable. The sample originates from a study of blood T cell repertoires in COVID-19 (dated by TCRdb to about 2020). About the full investigation: Samples covering the acute and convalescent phases of COVID-19 were provided by collaborators in the United States, Italy and Spain. The material from the prospective study consisted of cDNA or gDNA derived from T cells, B-cell-depleted T cells, or PBMCs. The repertoires were made available in a free public database intended to serve as a resource for research on the immune response to SARS-CoV-2. HLA class I and class II types, where available, came from metadata supplied by the sample provider rather than from assay-based typing. A de-identified subject ID, COVID-19 status, age in years and sex were almost always included in the sample metadata. Samples came from the ongoing ImmuneRACE study (first 160 participants) plus 1,254 subjects from 6 global collaborators. The dataset comprised deeply sampled blood TCRbeta repertoires from subjects exposed to, actively infected with, or recovered from COVID-19. On the study overall, not on this receptor specifically: The amount of clinical and demographic metadata varied by source and participant and was provided uncurated.

TCRbeta CDR3 regions were amplified from genomic DNA by means of the immunoSEQ Assay, a bias-controlled multiplex PCR. As for the authors' bioinformatics: Nucleated cell counts per sample were estimated from amplification of reference gene primers within the assay. Sequence reads were collapsed and filtered to measure the absolute abundance of every unique TCRbeta CDR3 rearrangement. For each sample, productive Simpson clonality was calculated as the square root of Simpson's diversity index over productive rearrangements. What TCRdb holds here is the immuneACCESS table cut down to in-frame rearrangements. Part of the clones is not present; checked against another copy, under half of the missing clones reflect an unresolved V gene, and the others are unexplained. V and J calls plus clone size are reproduced from that table; the DNA served to infer D and trimming. Within this sample are about 80,000 clones, with around 76% of them counted one time only. 15% to 20% of the sample is in the top ten clones.

The CDR3, cysteine through phenylalanine, is 15 amino acids long. CDR3 DNA only is kept here, 45 bases in frame from base 1. Trimming removed 2 bases from V and 2 bases from J, leaving 10 bases between the germline ends. Sequences SGHAT (CDR1) and FQNNGV (CDR2) are obtained from the germline V gene. Whole blood was collected in K2EDTA tubes by collaborating institutions according to the institutions' own protocols. Collaborator samples were shipped for TCRbeta analysis as frozen whole blood, isolated PBMCs, or DNA extracted from either sample type. The clonotype originates from a man in his 70s with active or convalescent COVID-19. The chain is encoded by TRBV11-2 joined to TRBJ1-5; TRBD1 is perhaps the D gene, given 6 matching bases. The sequencing input was peripheral blood. The DNA sequence is TGTGCCAGCAGCTTAAGGGGGACGGGCAATCAGCCCCAGCATTTT. The encoded protein is CASSLRGTGNQPQHF.